The 5 T cell receptor beta chains in this list originate from one sample, sequenced in a study of graft-versus-host responses after intestinal transplantation. Sequencing used immunoSEQ multiplex PCR; TCRdb keeps in-frame clones, though not all of them. The repertoire holds approximately 80,000 clones, about 89% seen once, with approximately 0.34% in the top ten. For these receptors, no antigen is known. This material consisted of unstimulated CD4+ T cells sorted from spleen or lymph node cells, taken before intestinal transplant. These receptors were obtained from a human donor who received an intestinal transplant.

J is TRBJ2-1 and V is TRBV5-1, with 8 bases identical to TRBD1. The CDR3 contains 14 residues. Per germline, CDR1 SGHRS and CDR2 YFSETQ. V trimming: 4 bases; J trimming: 8 bases; junction bases outside the gene matches: 8. The CDR3 loop is CASSRGQEFDEQFF. The CDR3 DNA follows: TGCGCCAGCAGCCGGGGACAGGAGTTCGATGAGCAGTTCTTC. The variable domain in full, completed from reference TRBV5-1 and TRBJ2-1, reads KAGVTQTPRYLIKTRGQQVTLSCSPISGHRSVSWYQQTPGQGLQFLFEYFSETQRNKGNFPGRFSGRQFSNSRSEMNVSTLELGDSALYLCASSRGQEFDEQFFGPGTRLTVL.

Only one count was recorded for this clone. The chain carries TRBV19 and TRBJ2-2, with a tentative D call TRBD2 (5 bases). V was pared by 7 bases and J by 0 bases, with 9 bases between. This CDR3 spans 14 amino acids. Germline assignment: CDR1 LNHDA and CDR2 SQIVND (reference sequence). The CDR3 protein is CASTWTSNTGELFF. The CDR3 nucleotides read TGTGCCAGTACGTGGACTTCGAACACCGGGGAGCTGTTTTTT.

The rearrangement uses TRBV5-1 and TRBJ2-1; 11 bases line up with TRBD2. The CDR3 extends over 16 amino acids. V shed 4 bases, J shed 7 bases, and the junction held 10 bases outside the gene matches. CDR1 SGHRS and CDR2 YFSETQ come from the germline V gene. DNA for the CDR3: TGCGCCAGCAGCCCCCGGGGGGGACTAGCGGATAATGAGCAGTTCTTC. Translation gives CASSPRGGLADNEQFF.

The chain employs TRBV7-2 and TRBJ2-2; TRBD1 agrees at 8 bases. Trimming at V came to 3 bases and at J to 8 bases, leaving 5 bases not matched to a gene. The CDR3 sequence is 14 residues long. Per the germline V gene, CDR1 is SGHTA and CDR2 is FQGNSA. The CDR3 nucleotides are TGTGCCAGCAGCTTCAACAGGGGGTCGGGGGAGCTGTTTTTT. Translating it yields CASSFNRGSGELFF. The full variable domain, its missing parts supplied by reference TRBV7-2 and TRBJ2-2, is GAGVSQSPSNKVTEKGKDVELRCDPISGHTALYWYRQSLGQGLEFLIYFQGNSAPDKSGLPSDRFSAERTGGSVSTLTIQRTQQEDSAVYLCASSFNRGSGELFFGEGSRLTVL.

The genes are TRBV2 and TRBJ1-4; D uncertain. Per the germline V gene, CDR1 is SNHLY and CDR2 is FYNNEI. The CDR3 spans 11 residues. With 8 bases removed from V and 7 bases from J, the gap between germline ends came to 8 bases. CDR3 nucleotide sequence: TGTGCCAGCGGTCTGAGTGAAAAACTGTTTTTT. Translation gives CASGLSEKLFF.